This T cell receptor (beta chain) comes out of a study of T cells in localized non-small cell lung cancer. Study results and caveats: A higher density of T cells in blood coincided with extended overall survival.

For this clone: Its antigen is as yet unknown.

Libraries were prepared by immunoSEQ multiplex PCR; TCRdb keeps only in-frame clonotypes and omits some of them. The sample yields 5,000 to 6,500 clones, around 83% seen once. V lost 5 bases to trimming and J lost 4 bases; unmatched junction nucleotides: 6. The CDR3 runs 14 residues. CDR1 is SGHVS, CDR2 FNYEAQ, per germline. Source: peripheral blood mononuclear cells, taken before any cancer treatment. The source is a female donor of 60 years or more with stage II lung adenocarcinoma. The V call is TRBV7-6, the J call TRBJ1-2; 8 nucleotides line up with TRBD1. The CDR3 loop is CASSPAGGGYGYTF. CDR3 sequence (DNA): TGTGCCAGCAGCCCAGCAGGGGGCGGCTATGGCTACACCTTC.